These T cell receptor beta chains were read from a single sample in a study of cytotoxic CD8 clonotypes in ibrutinib-treated CLL. The assay was immunoSEQ multiplex PCR, and TCRdb's table has in-frame clones only and misses some. The sample consists of roughly 250,000 clones, under 80% of them appearing once. The starting material was PBMCs, obtained after 24 months of ibrutinib treatment. Receptors were obtained from a human donor with chronic lymphocytic leukemia. CDR3s include the opening cysteine and the closing phenylalanine or tryptophan. D genes are given only for firm matches. A clone size is listed for some rows: how often the clone was seen (once, few, many), or a class if it is expanded.

clone size	D gene	V gene	J gene	CDR3 DNA	CDR3 protein
.	TRBD2	TRBV4-3	TRBJ2-2	TGCGCCAGCAGCCCCAGACTGGGAGGGACCGGGGAGCTGTTTTTT	CASSPRLGGTGELFF
few	.	TRBV7-9	TRBJ1-5	TGTGCCAGCAGCCCTCAGGGAGGGGATCAGCCCCAGCATTTT	CASSPQGGDQPQHF
.	.	TRBV27	TRBJ2-7	TGTGCCAGCAGTTTAACCGGGGCTACGTCAAGGAACGAGCAGTACTTC	CASSLTGATSRNEQYF
.	.	TRBV5-4	TRBJ2-7	TGTGCCAGCACCCGATTACCAGGCCTCGACAGATACAACGAGCAGTACTTC	CASTRLPGLDRYNEQYF
.	TRBD1	TRBV5-1	TRBJ1-5	TGCGCCAGCAGCGGAGGGACAGGGAATGGGAGCAATCAGCCCCAGCATTTT	CASSGGTGNGSNQPQHF
few	.	TRBV6-5	TRBJ1-1	TGTGCCAGCAGTTACTCGAACAGCTTGGCCACTGAAGCTTTCTTT	CASSYSNSLATEAFF
.	TRBD1	TRBV18	TRBJ2-7	TGTGCCAGCTCACCTCTCCGGGACAGCTACGAGCAGTACTTC	CASSPLRDSYEQYF
.	.	TRBV18	TRBJ2-1	TGTGCCAGCTCACCAAACCCCGGACAGGCGGGGAATGAGCAGTTCTTC	CASSPNPGQAGNEQFF
.	.	TRBV9	TRBJ1-1	TGTGCCAGCAGCGAATCGGGACACCCGAACACTGAAGCTTTCTTT	CASSESGHPNTEAFF
.	TRBD2	TRBV27	TRBJ2-7	TGTGCCAGCAGTTTAAGCCGACTAGCGGGAGATCCCTCATCCTACGAGCAGTACTTC	CASSLSRLAGDPSSYEQYF
.	TRBD1	TRBV29-1	TRBJ1-1	TGCAGCGTACAGGGGGCCGGGATGGGCACTGAAGCTTTCTTT	CSVQGAGMGTEAFF
.	.	TRBV9	TRBJ1-3	TGTGCCAGCAGCCCCCTGCCCTCGGGAAACACCATATATTTT	CASSPLPSGNTIYF
.	.	TRBV29-1	TRBJ1-3	TGCAGCGTTGCGACAGCTGGAAACACCATATATTTT	CSVATAGNTIYF
.	.	TRBV7-6	TRBJ2-1	TGTGCCAGCAGCCCAACTAGTACTGAGCAGTTCTTC	CASSPTSTEQFF
.	TRBD2	TRBV11-2	TRBJ2-7	TGTGCCAGCAGCCCTTTGTTGGGCGGGAGAACGAACGAGCAGTACTTC	CASSPLLGGRTNEQYF
.	.	TRBV23-1	TRBJ1-1	TGCGCCAGCATTAACAGGGTTGTGATGAACACTGAAGCTTTCTTT	CASINRVVMNTEAFF
.	.	TRBV6-5	TRBJ1-1	TGTGCCAGCAGTCCGGGTTATGCGGACACTGAAGCTTTCTTT	CASSPGYADTEAFF
.	.	TRBV5-1	TRBJ2-5	TGCGCCAGCAGCTTGGTACCGGGAGTAGAGACCCAGTACTTC	CASSLVPGVETQYF
once	.	TRBV28	TRBJ1-1	TGTGCCACCGTTAGAGGGGAAGCTTTCTTT	CATVRGEAFF
few	.	TRBV7-9	TRBJ1-1	TGTGCCAGCAGCCCCAATGTAGGCACTTTGTACACTGAAGCTTTCTTT	CASSPNVGTLYTEAFF
.	.	TRBV9	TRBJ1-1	TGTGCCAGCAGCAGAGCAGGTACGAACACTGAAGCTTTCTTT	CASSRAGTNTEAFF
.	.	TRBV2	TRBJ2-1	TGTGCCAGCAACGGGGCGACCGTAGACAATGAGCAGTTCTTC	CASNGATVDNEQFF
.	.	TRBV7-9	TRBJ2-5	TGTGCCAGCAGCTTCCGGGGACGTTTTGAGACCCAGTACTTC	CASSFRGRFETQYF
.	.	TRBV7-2	TRBJ2-2	TGTGCCAGCAGCCCACTCATTGGGGCCGGGGAGCTGTTTTTT	CASSPLIGAGELFF
.	.	TRBV15	TRBJ2-1	TGTGCCACCAGCACAGCGAAGGGGGGTGAGCAGTTCTTC	CATSTAKGGEQFF
.	.	TRBV7-2	TRBJ2-5	TGTGCCAGCAGCACTATGAACAGGGTAAAGTACTTC	CASSTMNRVKYF
.	TRBD1	TRBV15	TRBJ2-5	TGTGCCACCAGCAGGGGACAGGACCAAGAGACCCAGTACTTC	CATSRGQDQETQYF
.	.	TRBV11-2	TRBJ2-2	TGTGCCAGCGGGATTCGAAACACCGGGGAGCTGTTTTTT	CASGIRNTGELFF
.	.	TRBV15	TRBJ2-7	TGTGCCACCAGCAGAGATAGGGCTGTCGGGGGCGGAAACGAGCAGTACTTC	CATSRDRAVGGGNEQYF
once	.	TRBV18	TRBJ2-7	TGTGCCAGCTCACTATCCACAGGGTACGGGCAGTACTTC	CASSLSTGYGQYF
.	.	TRBV25-1	TRBJ2-5	TGTGCCAGCAGTGCCCAGGCCCAAGAGACCCAGTACTTC	CASSAQAQETQYF
.	.	TRBV11-3	TRBJ2-1	TGTGCCAGCAGCTTAGATCCCGGGGGCCACAATGAGCAGTTCTTC	CASSLDPGGHNEQFF
few	.	TRBV28	TRBJ1-1	TGTGCCAGCAGTTTTGGAGACACTGAAGCTTTCTTT	CASSFGDTEAFF
few	TRBD2	TRBV7-7	TRBJ2-5	TGTGCTAGCAGCTCCAGACTAGCGGGAGGGCAAGAGACCCAGTACTTC	CASSSRLAGGQETQYF
.	TRBD2	TRBV9	TRBJ2-1	TGTGCCAGCAGCGTAGCCCCCACTAGCGGCCTCTTGAGCAATGAGCAGTTCTTC	CASSVAPTSGLLSNEQFF
.	TRBD2	TRBV13	TRBJ2-7	TGTGCCAGCAGAGCGGGACTATTCTACGAGCAGTACTTC	CASRAGLFYEQYF
.	TRBD2	TRBV29-1	TRBJ2-3	TGCAGCGTGACGACTAGCGGGAGTGGGGGAAGCACAGATACGCAGTATTTT	CSVTTSGSGGSTDTQYF
.	TRBD1	TRBV9	TRBJ1-4	TGTGCCAGCAGCGGGGGTTCGGGACAGGGACATGAAAAACTGTTTTTT	CASSGGSGQGHEKLFF
.	.	TRBV18	TRBJ2-3	TGTGCCAGCTCACCCAACCGACTACTTAGCACAGATACGCAGTATTTT	CASSPNRLLSTDTQYF
.	TRBD1	TRBV7-9	TRBJ2-1	TGTGCCAGCAGCTGGTCAGGGGGCGAGAAGATCGAGCAGTTCTTC	CASSWSGGEKIEQFF
.	.	TRBV7-3	TRBJ2-2	TGTGCCAGCAGTTTCGGACTCTCGGGGACCGGGGAGCTGTTTTTT	CASSFGLSGTGELFF
.	.	TRBV30	TRBJ2-3	TGTGCCTGGATAGTGGGTGCAGATACGCAGTATTTT	CAWIVGADTQYF
.	.	TRBV7-9	TRBJ1-1	TGTGCCAGCAGCTTAGGCGGGGACACTGAAGCTTTCTTT	CASSLGGDTEAFF
.	.	TRBV20-1	TRBJ2-5	TGCAGTGCCCAGTACCAAGAGACCCAGTACTTC	CSAQYQETQYF
.	.	TRBV28	TRBJ1-2	TGTGCCAGCAGTCCATTGGACAGCTACACCTTC	CASSPLDSYTF
.	.	TRBV5-1	TRBJ2-7	TGCGCCAGCAGCTTGGCCAGGCTCCCCTACGAGCAGTACTTC	CASSLARLPYEQYF
.	TRBD1	TRBV5-6	TRBJ2-7	TGTGCCAGCAGTAGGGACAGAACCTACGAGCAGTACTTC	CASSRDRTYEQYF
once	.	TRBV7-8	TRBJ1-2	TGTGCCAGCGGAAGGGAGGTCTATGGCTACACCTTC	CASGREVYGYTF
.	.	TRBV7-2	TRBJ1-5	TGTGCCAGCAGCTTCAGTGCGGTTAGCAATCAGCCCCAGCATTTT	CASSFSAVSNQPQHF
few	TRBD1	TRBV29-1	TRBJ1-2	TGCAGCGCCGGGACAGGGGGCGTCTATGGCTACACCTTC	CSAGTGGVYGYTF
.	.	TRBV2	TRBJ2-5	TGTGCCAGCAGTACAGAGCTAGTACGAGAGACCCAGTACTTC	CASSTELVRETQYF
.	.	TRBV7-3	TRBJ2-1	TGTGCCAGCAGCTTAGGACCTTACAATGAGCAGTTCTTC	CASSLGPYNEQFF
.	.	TRBV6-1	TRBJ1-4	TGTGCCAGCACAGAGTTCTCAACTAATGAAAAACTGTTTTTT	CASTEFSTNEKLFF
.	.	TRBV5-1	TRBJ2-5	TGCGCCAGCAGCGAGACGGGCGCCTTCCAAGAGACCCAGTACTTC	CASSETGAFQETQYF
.	.	TRBV9	TRBJ2-5	TGTGCCAGCAGCGTAGAGACAGCACAAGAGACCCAGTACTTC	CASSVETAQETQYF
once	TRBD2	TRBV28	TRBJ2-7	TGTGCCAGCAGCGCAGCCGGGACTAGCGGCTACGAGCAGTACTTC	CASSAAGTSGYEQYF
once	TRBD1	TRBV2	TRBJ1-2	TGTGCCACATGGACAGGACAGGGCTACACCTTC	CATWTGQGYTF
.	.	TRBV5-1	TRBJ1-1	TGCGCCAGCAGCTTGGCCGGGTCAAACACTGAAGCTTTCTTT	CASSLAGSNTEAFF
.	.	TRBV6-1	TRBJ1-3	TGTGCCAGCAGTGAACAGGGGTACTCTGGAAACACCATATATTTT	CASSEQGYSGNTIYF